The sequence of this TCR beta chain was determined in a study of neoadjuvant anti-PD-1 for oral cavity cancer. Study-wide results and caveats: PBMC Gini-index clonality exceeded responders' in non-responders post-nivolumab.

The CDR3 has 16 amino acids. V lost 0 bases to trimming and J lost 6 bases; unmatched junction nucleotides: 7. Germline values: CDR1 SGHNT, CDR2 YYREEE (reference sequence). A note on this clone: Its antigen remains unknown.

The method was immunoSEQ multiplex PCR; TCRdb's version includes in-frame clones alone and lacks a portion of them. The table has 14,000 or so clones, approximately 74% seen once; the top ten hold less than 3.5%. The time point is: after neoadjuvant nivolumab, at surgical resection. The source of this sequence is a person aged 35-79 years with oral cavity squamous cell carcinoma. This rearrangement joins TRBV5-4 to TRBJ2-1; 9 positions agree with TRBD2. The sample was PBMCs, taken after nivolumab (anti-PD-1) treatment. Here the CDR3 DNA reads TGTGCCAGCAGCTTGGATAGCGGGAGAGGGTTCAATGAGCAGTTCTTC. The encoded protein is CASSLDSGRGFNEQFF.